Below are 14 T cell receptor beta chains sequenced from a single sample in a study of T-cell reconstitution after alpha-beta-depleted transplantation in children (TCRdb year 2016). The sample's treatment or condition, from its label and the paper: allogeneic hematopoietic cell transplantation with graft depleted of TCRalphabeta T cells and CD19 B cells. Libraries were made using PCR. TCRdb names Illumina HiSeq 2500 as the instrument used. To normalize quantification of the TCRbeta repertoire, the TCR libraries were built with molecular barcoding that relied on unique molecular identifiers. In-frame beta chains were kept once TCRdb had trimmed the public reads at Q25 with fastp and called clones with MiXCR. Rows merge per CDR3 protein into single entries with the most common DNA and genes. A total of around 580,000 distinct CDR3 sequences appear in this sample, roughly 24% of them only once. Less than 15% of the sample is in the top ten clones.

This specimen was PBMCs, mostly from graft donor cells, taken 360 days after TCRalphabeta/CD19-depleted stem cell transplant. All receptors come from a boy younger than two who had a stem cell transplant for acute myeloid leukemia, so the T cells may come from the graft donor.

This clonotype was found many times. The rearrangement uses TRBV7-9 and TRBJ2-3; TRBD2 aligns across 13 bases. Germline loops: CDR1 SEHNR, CDR2 FQNEAQ (reference sequence). Trimming took 4 bases from V and 2 from J; bases not matched to a gene: 6. The CDR3 runs to 17 residues. As DNA, the CDR3 is TGTGCCAGCAGCTCAGGGACTAGCGGGGCGACCACAGATACGCAGTATTTT. As protein: CASSSGTSGATTDTQYF.

In this sample, this clonotype turned up a few times. The chain has TRBV5-6 and TRBJ2-6; D is undetermined. CDR1 is SGHDT and CDR2 is YYEEEE in the germline V gene. The CDR3 contains 17 residues. V was cut by 0 bases and J by 0 bases, with 10 bases left in between. This chain's CDR3 is CASSLDGIPSGANVLTF. The CDR3, as DNA: TGTGCCAGCAGCTTGGATGGGATCCCCTCTGGGGCCAACGTCCTGACTTTC.

This clonotype appeared many times. This chain connects TRBV15 to TRBJ1-4; TRBD1 aligns across 9 bases. With 1 base clipped from V and 5 bases from J, the junction kept 2 bases outside the gene matches. CDR1 is LNHNV and CDR2 is YYDKDF in the germline V gene (reference sequence). The CDR3 has 15 amino acids. The CDR3 loop reads CATSRAGTGNEKLFF. CDR3 in DNA: TGTGCCACCAGCAGAGCCGGGACAGGGAATGAAAAACTGTTTTTT.

V is TRBV11-3 and J is TRBJ2-5; tentatively, D is TRBD2 (5 bases). CDR1 is SGHNT, CDR2 YENEEA, per germline. The CDR3 totals 16 residues. V lost 7 bases, J lost 5 bases, and 23 bases lay in between. Written as DNA, the CDR3 is TGTGCCAGCACTCCTCAACTAGAATTCCCAGTGGAGACCCAGTACTTC. It yields the protein CASTPQLEFPVETQYF.

This clonotype came up a few times. This chain connects TRBV12-3 or TRBV12-4 to TRBJ1-4, with D possibly TRBD1 on 5 matching bases. The CDR3 spans 15 residues. V was clipped by 5 bases and J by 10 bases, with 20 bases between them. The CDR3 coding sequence is TGTGCCAGCAGTCTCGTCCGGGGGAGGGTCGGAAAACTGTTTTTT. The encoded protein is CASSLVRGRVGKLFF.

This clonotype was observed a few times. This sequence joins TRBV7-8 and TRBJ2-3; D possibly corresponds to TRBD1 (6 bases). Trimming shortened V by 4 bases and J by 9 bases, and 11 bases separated the two germline ends. This CDR3 has 12 residues. CDR1 and CDR2 (germline): SGHVS, FQNEAQ. CDR3 bases: TGTGCCAGCAGCTACTACAGGGACACGCAGTATTTT. Its translation is CASSYYRDTQYF.

This clonotype was counted at least ten times. The rearrangement links TRBV6-6 to TRBJ2-3; D remains ambiguous. The CDR3 consists of 13 residues. V was cut by 7 bases and J by 6 bases, with 14 bases left in between. Per the germline V gene, CDR1 is MNHNY and CDR2 is SVGAGI (reference sequence). As DNA, the CDR3 is TGTGCCAGCACCGAGGCGGATCGGGATACGCAGTATTTT. Protein product: CASTEADRDTQYF.

In this sample, this clonotype turned up a few times. This rearrangement joins TRBV6-1 to TRBJ1-6; D may be TRBD1 (5 bases). CDR3 length: 16 amino acids. The ends were cut back, 7 bases at V and 7 bases at J, with 20 bases in the middle. CDR1 is MNHNS, CDR2 SASEGT, per germline. The CDR3 here is CASTPWQGGSNSPLHF. The CDR3 DNA sequence: TGTGCCAGCACCCCGTGGCAGGGTGGTTCGAATTCACCCCTCCACTTT.

A single count supports this clonotype. The rearrangement links TRBV2 to TRBJ2-1; perhaps TRBD2 as D (6 bases). This CDR3 spans 13 amino acids. The V and J ends lost 3 bases and 13 bases respectively, with 16 bases between them. The V gene's germline CDR1 is SNHLY and CDR2 FYNNEI. Here the CDR3 DNA reads TGTGCCAGCAGTGAGTGGGGGGAGATTGATCAGTTCTTC. Amino acid sequence: CASSEWGEIDQFF.

This chain joins TRBV21-1 and TRBJ2-7; the DNA was not compared with TRBD2, the D call given in the table. TRBV21-1 is termed a pseudogene. The CDR3 contains 18 residues. The DNA for the CDR3 is TGTGCCAGCAGCAAAGGGTTGATACCGGGACTCACTACCTACGAGCAGTACTTC. It yields the protein CASSKGLIPGLTTYEQYF.

This clonotype was recorded a few times. The V gene is TRBV9, the J gene TRBJ2-1, with 7 bases aligning to TRBD2. Germline V gene lookup returns CDR1 SGDLS and CDR2 YYNGEE. V trimming: 4 bases; J trimming: 2 bases; junction bases outside the gene matches: 6. The CDR3 loop spans 15 amino acids. In nucleotides, the CDR3 is TGTGCCAGCAGCCCCAGGGAGGGAACCTACAATGAGCAGTTCTTC. Translated, it gives CASSPREGTYNEQFF.

V is TRBV20-1 and J is TRBJ1-4, with a tentative D call TRBD1 (5 bases). Germline loops: CDR1 DFQATT, CDR2 SNEGSKA (reference sequence). With 3 bases removed from V and 5 bases from J, the gap between germline ends came to 22 bases. The CDR3 loop spans 17 amino acids. The CDR3 DNA is TGCAGTGCTAGGGGACCACGGCACGGGCCATCAAATGAAAAACTGTTTTTT. It codes for CSARGPRHGPSNEKLFF.

The sample holds a few counts of this clonotype. V gene TRBV20-1 combines with J gene TRBJ1-5, with D possibly TRBD1 on 5 matching bases. The CDR3 is 15 residues long. V was cut by 3 bases and J by 8 bases, with 20 bases left in between. Germline-derived CDR1 and CDR2 are DFQATT and SNEGSKA (reference sequence). The CDR3 sequence is CSARSGVAGWEPQHF. The CDR3 region has the DNA TGCAGTGCTAGGTCCGGGGTAGCAGGGTGGGAGCCCCAGCATTTT.

The chain recombines TRBV10-3 with TRBJ2-7; D is perhaps TRBD1 (5 bases). In germline, CDR1 is ENHRY, CDR2 SYGVKD. This CDR3 spans 13 amino acids. Trimming cost V 5 bases and J 4 bases, with 12 bases left between them. The CDR3 loop is CAISSNPGYEQYV. Written as DNA, the CDR3 is TGTGCCATCAGTTCTAACCCAGGGTACGAGCAGTACGTC.